This T cell receptor (beta chain) is drawn from a study of cytotoxic CD8 clonotypes in ibrutinib-treated CLL. Study background: Partial response was seen in 24 patients and complete response in 2; after median around 5.5 years, roughly 14 stayed remitted, about 12 progressed.

The CDR3 loop spans 12 amino acids. Trimming removed 1 base at V and 13 bases at J, with 11 bases between. Germline CDR1 reads SGHDN; CDR2 reads FVKESK. TCRdb's table, derived via immunoSEQ multiplex PCR, lists solely in-frame clones and lacks some. In the table there are 200,000 or so clones, more than 75% of which are singletons. This clone has a single count. This clonotype originated in a human donor with chronic lymphocytic leukemia. V usage is TRBV14 and J usage is TRBJ2-1; D uncertain. Sequences were derived from PBMCs, sampled after 12 months of ibrutinib treatment. CDR3 bases: TGTGCCAGCAGCCAAGTAATGCTTCCTCAGTTCTTC. Translation gives CASSQVMLPQFF.